This TCR beta chain was found in a study of blood T cell repertoires in COVID-19. About the study: Both acute and convalescent COVID-19 samples were obtained from the United States, Italy and Spain. Sources were T cells, B-cell-depleted T cells, or PBMCs; the material itself was cDNA or gDNA.

In the original analysis: Reference gene primers were amplified, and this amplification served to estimate nucleated cell counts. Repertoires were generated with immunoSEQ multiplex PCR, while TCRdb's copy carries only in-frame clones and drops some. D and trimming come from the DNA, and the V and J calls and clone size come from that table. The sample includes 150,000 or so clones, around 80% of them seen just once. The TCR comes from an elderly woman with acute or convalescent COVID-19. Sequencing was done on a sample of peripheral blood.

For the CDR3, the DNA is TGTGCCAGCAGCGTGACTATACCGGGACTAGCGGATAATGAGCAGTTCTTC. This sequence encodes CASSVTIPGLADNEQFF. The rearrangement joins TRBV9 to TRBJ2-1; 11 bases fit TRBD2. This CDR3 is 17 amino acids long. V shed 2 bases and J 7 bases; nucleotides not matched to a gene: 11. Germline CDR1 and CDR2: SGDLS and YYNGEE.